This TCR beta chain was sequenced for a study of CD8 T cells in Susac syndrome. General study points: By the study's own acknowledgment, its TCR sequencing and HLA analysis included relatively few individuals.

After extraction with the RNeasy kit, about 0.5 to 1 ug of the RNA was reverse transcribed using random hexamers. TCRdb reprocessed the immunoSEQ multiplex PCR reads with MiXCR, giving one entry per CDR3 protein. There are 150,000 to 200,000 distinct CDR3 sequences in the sample; just over 90% occur only once, and more than 0.11% lies in the top ten. Germline V lookup: CDR1 SNHLY, CDR2 FYNNEI. The length of the CDR3 is 13 residues. V shed 8 bases, J shed 3 bases, and the junction held 2 bases outside the gene matches. Negative isolation yielded the CD8+ and CD4+ T cells, while FACS enriched the TEMRA cells. Worth noting for this clonotype: Its antigen is undetermined.

The sample comprised CD4+ T cells from PBMCs. V and J are TRBV2 and TRBJ2-3; 10 bases are shared with TRBD2. The TCR originated in a human donor in good health. The CDR3 loop reads CASPSGGTDTQYF. CDR3 DNA sequence: TGTGCCAGCCCTAGCGGGGGAACAGATACGCAGTATTTT.